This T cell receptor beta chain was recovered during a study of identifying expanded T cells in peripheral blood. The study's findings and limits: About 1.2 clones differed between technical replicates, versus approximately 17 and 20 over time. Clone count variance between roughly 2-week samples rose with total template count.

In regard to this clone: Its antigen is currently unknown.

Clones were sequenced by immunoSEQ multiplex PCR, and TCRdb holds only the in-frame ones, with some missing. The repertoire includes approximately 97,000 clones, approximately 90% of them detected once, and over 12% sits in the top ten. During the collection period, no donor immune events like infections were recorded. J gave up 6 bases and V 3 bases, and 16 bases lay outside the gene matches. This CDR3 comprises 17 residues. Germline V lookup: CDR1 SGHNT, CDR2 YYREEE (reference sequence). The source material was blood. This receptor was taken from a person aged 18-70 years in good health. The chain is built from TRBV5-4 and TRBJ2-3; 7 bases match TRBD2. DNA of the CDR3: TGTGCCAGCAGCTCCGTCGGGGGAGGGCCGTTGAGGGATACGCAGTATTTT. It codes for CASSSVGGGPLRDTQYF.